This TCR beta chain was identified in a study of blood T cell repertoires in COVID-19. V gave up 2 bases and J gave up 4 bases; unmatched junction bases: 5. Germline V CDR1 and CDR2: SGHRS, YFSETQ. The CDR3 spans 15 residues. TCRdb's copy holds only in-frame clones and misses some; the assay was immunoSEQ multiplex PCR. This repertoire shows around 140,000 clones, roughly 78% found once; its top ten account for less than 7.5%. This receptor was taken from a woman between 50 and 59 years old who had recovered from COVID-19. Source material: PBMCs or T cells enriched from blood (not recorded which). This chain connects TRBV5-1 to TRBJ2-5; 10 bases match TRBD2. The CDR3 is CASSFAPSGGETQYF. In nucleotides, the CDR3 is TGCGCCAGCAGCTTTGCCCCTAGCGGGGGAGAGACCCAGTACTTC.